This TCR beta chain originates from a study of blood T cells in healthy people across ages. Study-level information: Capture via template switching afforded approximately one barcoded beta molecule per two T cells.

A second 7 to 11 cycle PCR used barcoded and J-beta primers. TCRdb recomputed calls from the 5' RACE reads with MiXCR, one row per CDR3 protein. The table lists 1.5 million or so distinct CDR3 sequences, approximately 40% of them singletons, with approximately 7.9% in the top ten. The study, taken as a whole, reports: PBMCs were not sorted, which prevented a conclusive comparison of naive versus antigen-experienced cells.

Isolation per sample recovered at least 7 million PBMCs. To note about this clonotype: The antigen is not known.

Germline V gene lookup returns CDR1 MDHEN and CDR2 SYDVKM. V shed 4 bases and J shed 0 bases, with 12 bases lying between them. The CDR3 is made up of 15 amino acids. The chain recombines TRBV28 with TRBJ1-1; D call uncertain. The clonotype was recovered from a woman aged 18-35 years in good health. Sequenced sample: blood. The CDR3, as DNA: TGTGCCAGCAGTTCCCAGGTGGAAATGAACACTGAAGCTTTCTTT. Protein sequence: CASSSQVEMNTEAFF.